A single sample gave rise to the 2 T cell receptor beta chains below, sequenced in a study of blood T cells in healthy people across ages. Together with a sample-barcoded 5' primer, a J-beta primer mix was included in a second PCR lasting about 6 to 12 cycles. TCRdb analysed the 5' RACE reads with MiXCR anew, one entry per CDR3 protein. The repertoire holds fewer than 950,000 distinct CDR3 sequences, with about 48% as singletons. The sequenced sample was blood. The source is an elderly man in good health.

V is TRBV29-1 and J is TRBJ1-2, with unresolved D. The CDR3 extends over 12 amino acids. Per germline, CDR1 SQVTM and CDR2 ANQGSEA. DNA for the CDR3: TGCGGTATTTCCGGAGGGATGATGGCTAACACCTTC. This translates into CGISGGMMANTF.

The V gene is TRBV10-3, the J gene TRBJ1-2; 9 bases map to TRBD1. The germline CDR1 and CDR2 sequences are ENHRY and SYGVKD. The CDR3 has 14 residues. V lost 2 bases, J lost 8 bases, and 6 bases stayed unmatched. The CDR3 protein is CAISEAGQGKGYTF. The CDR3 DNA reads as TGTGCCATCAGTGAGGCGGGACAGGGCAAAGGCTACACCTTC.